This T cell receptor (beta chain) stems from a study of cytomegalovirus exposure and HLA in healthy donors. Both 60 Vbeta primers and 13 Jbeta primers went into the PCR. The data were produced by immunoSEQ multiplex PCR, yet TCRdb's version contains in-frame clones alone and is incomplete. The table shows about 150,000 clones, with roughly three quarters occurring only once. The junction had 7 bases not matched to a gene; V was cut back by 2 bases and J by 5 bases. The CDR3 runs 15 residues. From germline, CDR1 is GTSNPN and CDR2 SVGIG (reference sequence). The TCR sequence derives from a human donor in good health. Sequenced material: PBMCs. The chain joins TRBV30 to TRBJ2-3; 10 nucleotides align to TRBD2. CDR3 nucleotide sequence: TGTGCCTGGAGTCCGGGTAGCGGGGGGATAGATACGCAGTATTTT. It yields the protein CAWSPGSGGIDTQYF.